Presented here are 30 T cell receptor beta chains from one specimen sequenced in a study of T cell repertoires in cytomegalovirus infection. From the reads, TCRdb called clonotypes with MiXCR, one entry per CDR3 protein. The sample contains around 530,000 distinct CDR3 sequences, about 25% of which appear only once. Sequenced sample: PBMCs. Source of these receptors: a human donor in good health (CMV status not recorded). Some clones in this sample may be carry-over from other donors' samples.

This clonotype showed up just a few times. The CDR3: CASIDRGMNTEAFF. The DNA of the CDR3 is TGTGCCAGTATTGATAGGGGGATGAACACTGAAGCTTTCTTT. V is TRBV19 and J is TRBJ1-1, with D possibly matching TRBD1 (6 bases). CDR1 LNHDA and CDR2 SQIVND come from the germline V gene (reference sequence). V was clipped by 7 bases and J by 0 bases, with 12 bases between them. CDR3 length: 14 amino acids. Combining the CDR3 with reference TRBV19 and TRBJ1-1 gives the whole variable domain DGGITQSPKYLFRKEGQNVTLSCEQNLNHDAMYWYRQDPGQGLRLIYYSQIVNDFQKGDIAEGYSVSREKKESFPLTVTSAQKNPTAFYLCASIDRGMNTEAFFGQGTRLTVV.

CDR3 region: CASSEEYNEQFF. For the CDR3, the DNA is TGTGCCAGCAGTGAGGAATACAATGAGCAGTTCTTC. V is TRBV25-1 and J is TRBJ2-1; no firm D call. The CDR3 has 12 residues. The V gene's germline CDR1 is MGHDK and CDR2 SYGVNS. Trimming took off 3 bases at V and 4 bases at J, with 4 bases between the two ends.

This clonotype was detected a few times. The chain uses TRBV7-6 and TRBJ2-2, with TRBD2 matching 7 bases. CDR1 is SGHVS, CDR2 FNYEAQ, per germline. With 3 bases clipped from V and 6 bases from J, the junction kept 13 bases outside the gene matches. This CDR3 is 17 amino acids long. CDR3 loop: CASSLLRDYRPPGELFF. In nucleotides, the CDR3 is TGTGCCAGCAGCTTGCTCCGGGACTACCGACCCCCCGGGGAGCTGTTTTTT.

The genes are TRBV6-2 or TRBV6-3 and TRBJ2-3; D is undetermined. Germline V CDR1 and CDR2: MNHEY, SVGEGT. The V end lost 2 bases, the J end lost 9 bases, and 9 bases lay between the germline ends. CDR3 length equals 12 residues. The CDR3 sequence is CASSYGPATQYF. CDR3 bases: TGTGCCAGCAGTTACGGGCCGGCCACGCAGTATTTT.

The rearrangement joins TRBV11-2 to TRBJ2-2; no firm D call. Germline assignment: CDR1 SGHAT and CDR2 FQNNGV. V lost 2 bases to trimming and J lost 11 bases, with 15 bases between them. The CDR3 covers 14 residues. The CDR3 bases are TGTGCCAGCAGCTTACTCAGGCGGCAGGTTGAGCTGTTTTTT. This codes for CASSLLRRQVELFF.

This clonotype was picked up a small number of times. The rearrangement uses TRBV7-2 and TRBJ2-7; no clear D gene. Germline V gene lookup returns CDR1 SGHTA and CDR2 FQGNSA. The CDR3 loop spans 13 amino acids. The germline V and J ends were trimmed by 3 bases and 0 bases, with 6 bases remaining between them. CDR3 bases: TGTGCCAGCAGCTTCGCAACCTCCTACGAGCAGTACGTC. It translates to CASSFATSYEQYV.

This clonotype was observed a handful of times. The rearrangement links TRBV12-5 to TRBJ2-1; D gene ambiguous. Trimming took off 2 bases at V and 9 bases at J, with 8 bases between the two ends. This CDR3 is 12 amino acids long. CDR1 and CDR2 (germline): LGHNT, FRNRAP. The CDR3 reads CASGLSRLEQFF. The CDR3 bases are TGTGCTAGTGGTTTGTCGCGCCTTGAGCAGTTCTTC.

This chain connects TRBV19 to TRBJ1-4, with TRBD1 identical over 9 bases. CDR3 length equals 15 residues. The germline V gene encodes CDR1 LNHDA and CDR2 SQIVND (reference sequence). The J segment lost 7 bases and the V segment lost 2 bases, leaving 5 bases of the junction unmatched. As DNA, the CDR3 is TGTGCCAGTAGTATACCACAGGGGGCGCGTGAAAAACTGTTTTTT. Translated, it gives CASSIPQGAREKLFF.

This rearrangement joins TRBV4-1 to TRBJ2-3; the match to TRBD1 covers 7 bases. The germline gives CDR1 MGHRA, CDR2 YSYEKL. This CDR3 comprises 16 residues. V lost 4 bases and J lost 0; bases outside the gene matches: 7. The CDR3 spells CASSPEDRFSTDTQYF. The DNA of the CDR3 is TGCGCCAGCAGCCCGGAGGACAGGTTTAGCACAGATACGCAGTATTTT.

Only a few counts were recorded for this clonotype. Written as DNA, the CDR3 is TGTGCCAGCAGCCCAAGGACAATCCCGAGAGGCTACACCTTC. This codes for CASSPRTIPRGYTF. The gene calls are TRBV5-6 and TRBJ1-2, with D possibly matching TRBD1 (5 bases). CDR3 length: 14 amino acids. V dropped 4 bases and J dropped 8 bases, with 18 bases sitting between them. The germline V gene encodes CDR1 SGHDT and CDR2 YYEEEE. The full variable domain, completed using reference TRBV5-6 and TRBJ1-2, is DAGVTQSPTHLIKTRGQQVTLRCSPKSGHDTVSWYQQALGQGPQFIFQYYEEEERQRGNFPDRFSGHQFPNYSSELNVNALLLGDSALYLCASSPRTIPRGYTFGSGTRLTVV.

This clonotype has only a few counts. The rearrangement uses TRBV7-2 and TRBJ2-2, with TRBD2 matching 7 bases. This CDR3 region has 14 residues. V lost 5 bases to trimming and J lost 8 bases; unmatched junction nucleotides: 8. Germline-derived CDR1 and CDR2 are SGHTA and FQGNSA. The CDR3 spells CASSLTSVEGELFF. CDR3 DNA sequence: TGTGCCAGCAGCCTAACTAGCGTTGAAGGGGAGCTGTTTTTT.

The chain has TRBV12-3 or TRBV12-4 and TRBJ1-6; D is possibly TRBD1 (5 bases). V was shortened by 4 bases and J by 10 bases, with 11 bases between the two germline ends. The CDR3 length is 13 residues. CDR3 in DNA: TGTGCCAGCAGTTGGGACGCGGAATCACCCCTCCACTTT. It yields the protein CASSWDAESPLHF.

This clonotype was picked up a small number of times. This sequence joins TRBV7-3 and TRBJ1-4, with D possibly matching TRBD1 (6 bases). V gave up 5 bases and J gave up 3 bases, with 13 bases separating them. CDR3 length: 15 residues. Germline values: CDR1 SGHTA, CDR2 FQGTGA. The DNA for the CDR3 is TGTGCCAGCAGCGCAACAGGGTCGGCTAATGAAAAACTGTTTTTT. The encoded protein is CASSATGSANEKLFF.

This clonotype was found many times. CDR3 residues: CASSWDSGLGSWQPQHF. In nucleotides, the CDR3 is TGTGCCAGCAGCTGGGACTCAGGTTTGGGGAGTTGGCAGCCCCAGCATTTT. The V gene is TRBV7-2, the J gene TRBJ1-5; possible D gene TRBD1, 5 bases. Trimming pared 4 bases from V and 7 bases from J, leaving 23 bases between. This CDR3 is 17 amino acids long. Germline-derived CDR1 and CDR2 are SGHTA and FQGNSA.

For the CDR3, the DNA is TGCAGTGCAGGGACCGAAATGAACAATGAGCAGTTCTTC. Amino acid sequence: CSAGTEMNNEQFF. The V call is TRBV20-1, the J call TRBJ2-1; D tentatively fits TRBD1 or TRBD2 (5 bases each). The CDR3 is made up of 13 amino acids. V was trimmed by 6 bases and J by 5 bases, leaving 14 bases between them. Germline V gene lookup returns CDR1 DFQATT and CDR2 SNEGSKA (reference sequence).

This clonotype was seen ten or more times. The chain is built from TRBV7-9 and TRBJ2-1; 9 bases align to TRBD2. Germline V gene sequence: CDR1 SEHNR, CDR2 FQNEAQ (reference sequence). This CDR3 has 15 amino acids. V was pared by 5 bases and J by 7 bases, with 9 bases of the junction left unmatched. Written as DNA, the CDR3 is TGTGCCAGCAGCCGCACTAGCGGGCCAAGGAATGAGCAGTTCTTC. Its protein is CASSRTSGPRNEQFF.

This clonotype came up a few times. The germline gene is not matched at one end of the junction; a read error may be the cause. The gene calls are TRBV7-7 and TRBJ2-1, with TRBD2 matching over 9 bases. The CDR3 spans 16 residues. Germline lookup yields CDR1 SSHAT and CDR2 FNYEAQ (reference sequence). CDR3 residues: CASSVISSGTLKEQFF. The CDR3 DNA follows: TGTGCTAGCAGCGTCATATCTAGCGGGACCCTGAAGGAGCAGTTCTTC.

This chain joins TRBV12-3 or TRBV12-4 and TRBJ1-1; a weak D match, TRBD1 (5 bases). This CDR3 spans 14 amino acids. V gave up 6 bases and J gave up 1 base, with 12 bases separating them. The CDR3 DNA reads TGTGCCAGCAGCCTACAGGCCACGAACACTGAAGCTTTCTTT. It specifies CASSLQATNTEAFF.

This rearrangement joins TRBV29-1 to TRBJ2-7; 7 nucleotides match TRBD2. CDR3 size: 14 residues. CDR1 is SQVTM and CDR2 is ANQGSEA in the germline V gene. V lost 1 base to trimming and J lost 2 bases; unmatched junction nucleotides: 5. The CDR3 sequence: CSVEGRERPYEQYV. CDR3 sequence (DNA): TGCAGCGTTGAAGGGCGGGAGAGACCCTACGAGCAGTACGTC.

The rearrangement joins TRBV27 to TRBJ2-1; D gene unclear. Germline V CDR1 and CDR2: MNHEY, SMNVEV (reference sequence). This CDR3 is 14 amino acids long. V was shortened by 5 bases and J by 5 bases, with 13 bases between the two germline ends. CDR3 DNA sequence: TGTGCCAGCAGTGGTAGGACGCTGAACAATGAGCAGTTCTTC. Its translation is CASSGRTLNNEQFF.

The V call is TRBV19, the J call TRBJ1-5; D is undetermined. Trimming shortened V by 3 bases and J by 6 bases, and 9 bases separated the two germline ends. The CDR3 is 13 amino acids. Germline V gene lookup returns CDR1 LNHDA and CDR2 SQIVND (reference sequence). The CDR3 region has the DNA TGTGCCAGTAGTATGGATTCTCGTCAGCCCCAGCATTTT. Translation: CASSMDSRQPQHF. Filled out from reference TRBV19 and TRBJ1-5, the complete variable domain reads DGGITQSPKYLFRKEGQNVTLSCEQNLNHDAMYWYRQDPGQGLRLIYYSQIVNDFQKGDIAEGYSVSREKKESFPLTVTSAQKNPTAFYLCASSMDSRQPQHFGDGTRLSIL.

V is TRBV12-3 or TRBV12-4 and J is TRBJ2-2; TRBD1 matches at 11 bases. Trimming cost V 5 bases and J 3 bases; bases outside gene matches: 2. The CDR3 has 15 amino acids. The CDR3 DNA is TGTGCCAGCAGTCCGGGACAGGGGGACACCGGGGAGCTGTTTTTT. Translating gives CASSPGQGDTGELFF.

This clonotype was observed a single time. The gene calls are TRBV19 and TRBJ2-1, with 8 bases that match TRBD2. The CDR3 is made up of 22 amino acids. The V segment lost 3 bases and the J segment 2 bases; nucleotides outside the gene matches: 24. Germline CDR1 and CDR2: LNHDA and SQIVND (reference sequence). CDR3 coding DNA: TGTGCCAGTAGTATTCGACGGTCCGGGACTAGTATATTTCTTGAGGCCTACAATGAGCAGTTCTTC. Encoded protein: CASSIRRSGTSIFLEAYNEQFF. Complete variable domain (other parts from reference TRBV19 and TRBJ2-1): DGGITQSPKYLFRKEGQNVTLSCEQNLNHDAMYWYRQDPGQGLRLIYYSQIVNDFQKGDIAEGYSVSREKKESFPLTVTSAQKNPTAFYLCASSIRRSGTSIFLEAYNEQFFGPGTRLTVL.

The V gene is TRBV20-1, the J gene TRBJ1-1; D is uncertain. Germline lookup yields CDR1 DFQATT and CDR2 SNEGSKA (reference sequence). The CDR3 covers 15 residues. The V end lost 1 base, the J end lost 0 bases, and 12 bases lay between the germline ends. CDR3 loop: CSARGVPKLNTEAFF. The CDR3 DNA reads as TGCAGTGCTAGAGGAGTCCCTAAGTTGAACACTGAAGCTTTCTTT.

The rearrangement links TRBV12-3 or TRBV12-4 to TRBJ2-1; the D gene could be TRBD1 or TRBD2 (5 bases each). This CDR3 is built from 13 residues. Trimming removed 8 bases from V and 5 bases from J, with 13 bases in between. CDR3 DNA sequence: TGTGCCAGCGGGTCGGGACGGCACAATGAGCAGTTCTTC. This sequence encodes CASGSGRHNEQFF.

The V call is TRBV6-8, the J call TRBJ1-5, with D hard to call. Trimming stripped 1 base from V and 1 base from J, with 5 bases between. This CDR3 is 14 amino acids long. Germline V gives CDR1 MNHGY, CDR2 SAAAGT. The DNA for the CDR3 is TGTGCCAGCAGTTACTACAGAAGCAATCAGCCCCAGCATTTT. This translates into CASSYYRSNQPQHF.

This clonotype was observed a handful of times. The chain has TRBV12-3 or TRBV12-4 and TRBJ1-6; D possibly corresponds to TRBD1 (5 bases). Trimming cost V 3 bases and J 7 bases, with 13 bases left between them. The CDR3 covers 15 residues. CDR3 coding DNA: TGTGCCAGCAGTTTGACAGCACAAGGGAATTCACCCCTCCACTTT. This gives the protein CASSLTAQGNSPLHF.

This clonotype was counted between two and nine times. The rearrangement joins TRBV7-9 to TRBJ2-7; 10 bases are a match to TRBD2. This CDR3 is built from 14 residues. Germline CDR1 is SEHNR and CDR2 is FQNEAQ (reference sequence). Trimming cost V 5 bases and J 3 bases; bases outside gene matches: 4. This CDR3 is CASSLGTSDYEQYV. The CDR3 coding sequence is TGTGCCAGCAGCCTCGGGACTAGCGACTACGAGCAGTACGTC.

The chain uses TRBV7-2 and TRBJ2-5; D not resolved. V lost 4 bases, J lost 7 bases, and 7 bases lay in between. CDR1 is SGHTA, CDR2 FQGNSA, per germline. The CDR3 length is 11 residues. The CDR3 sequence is CASSSTRTQYF. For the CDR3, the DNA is TGTGCCAGCAGCTCGACTCGGACCCAGTACTTC.

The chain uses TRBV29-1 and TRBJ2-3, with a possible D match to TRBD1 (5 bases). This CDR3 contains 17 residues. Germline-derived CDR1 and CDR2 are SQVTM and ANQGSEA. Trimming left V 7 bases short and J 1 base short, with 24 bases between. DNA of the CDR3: TGCAGCGCCCACCGGAGACAGTCCAAGCCTGGCACAGATACGCAGTATTTT. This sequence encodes CSAHRRQSKPGTDTQYF.